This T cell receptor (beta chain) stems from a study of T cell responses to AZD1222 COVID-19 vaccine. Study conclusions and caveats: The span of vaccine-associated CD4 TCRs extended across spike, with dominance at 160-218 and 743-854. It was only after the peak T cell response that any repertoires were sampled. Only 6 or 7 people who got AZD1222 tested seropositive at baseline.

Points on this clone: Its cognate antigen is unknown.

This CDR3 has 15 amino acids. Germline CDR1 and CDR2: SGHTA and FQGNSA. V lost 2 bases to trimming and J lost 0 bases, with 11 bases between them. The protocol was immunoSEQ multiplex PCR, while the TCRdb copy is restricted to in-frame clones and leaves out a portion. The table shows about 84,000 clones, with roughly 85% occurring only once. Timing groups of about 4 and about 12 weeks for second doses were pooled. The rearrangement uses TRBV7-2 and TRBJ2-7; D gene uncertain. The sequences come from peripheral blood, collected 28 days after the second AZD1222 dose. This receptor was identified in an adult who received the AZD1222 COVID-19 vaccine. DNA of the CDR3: TGTGCCAGCAGCTTATCGGCTAGGCGCTCCTACGAGCAGTACTTC. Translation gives CASSLSARRSYEQYF.